The 14 T cell receptor beta chains presented below share a single source sample, sequenced in a study of blood T cells in healthy people across ages. For the second PCR, which ran for roughly 6 to 12 cycles, a sample-barcoded 5' primer and a J-beta primer mix were used. A single record per CDR3 protein comes from TCRdb applying MiXCR to the 5' RACE reads. This table holds about 800,000 distinct CDR3 sequences, roughly 25% found once. Another study also made use of these data, one on T cells of mothers and their children.

Sequencing was carried out using blood. These TCRs come from a boy aged 5-17 years in good health.

This clonotype turned up a few times. The chain has TRBV6-5 and TRBJ2-5; no clear D gene. Deletions cut 6 bases from V and 6 bases from J, with 11 bases between. The CDR3 runs to 12 residues. CDR1 and CDR2 (germline): MNHEY, SVGAGI. CDR3 in amino acids: CASSRKGKTQYF. CDR3 coding DNA: TGTGCCAGCAGCCGCAAGGGAAAGACCCAGTACTTC.

The rearrangement joins TRBV6-2 or TRBV6-3 to TRBJ2-5, with 14 bases fitting TRBD2. TRBJ2-1 explains the end of the DNA better; the J call may be wrong. The CDR3 has 16 amino acids. The germline V gene encodes CDR1 MNHEY and CDR2 SVGEGT. Here the CDR3 DNA reads TGTGCCAGCAGTCCTGGGACTAGCGGGAGTCGGAATGAGCAGTTCTTC. It is translated as CASSPGTSGSRNEQFF.

This clonotype has a handful of counts. The V and J genes are TRBV29-1 and TRBJ2-1; 14 nucleotides agree with TRBD2. With V trimmed by 6 bases and J by 6 bases, 7 bases remained unmatched. This CDR3 contains 15 residues. Germline assignment: CDR1 SQVTM and CDR2 ANQGSEA. This CDR3 is CSVRLAGGLTNEQFF. The CDR3 nucleotides read TGCAGCGTCCGACTAGCGGGGGGGCTAACCAATGAGCAGTTCTTC.

This clonotype showed up just a few times. The chain carries TRBV28 and TRBJ1-5, with 9 bases aligning to TRBD1. The V gene end was trimmed by 5 bases and the J gene end by 6 bases; junction bases not matched to a gene: 5. Germline CDR1 reads MDHEN; CDR2 reads SYDVKM. The CDR3 extends over 14 amino acids. The CDR3 here is CASSTGGETQPQHF. CDR3 sequence (DNA): TGTGCCAGCAGTACAGGGGGCGAGACTCAGCCCCAGCATTTT. Supplemented by reference TRBV28 and TRBJ1-5, the full variable domain reads DVKVTQSSRYLVKRTGEKVFLECVQDMDHENMFWYRQDPGLGLRLIYFSYDVKMKEKGDIPEGYSVSREKKERFSLILESASTNQTSMYLCASSTGGETQPQHFGDGTRLSIL.

V usage is TRBV25-1 and J usage is TRBJ1-1; 11 nucleotides match TRBD1. Germline CDR1 and CDR2: MGHDK and SYGVNS. This CDR3 region has 14 residues. The V gene end was trimmed by 3 bases and the J gene end by 5 bases; junction bases not matched to a gene: 2. In DNA form, the CDR3 reads TGTGCCAGCAGTGAGGGACAGGGGGGAACTGAAGCTTTCTTT. Translating gives CASSEGQGGTEAFF.

The genes are TRBV29-1 and TRBJ1-2; D perhaps matches TRBD1 (5 bases). The CDR3 spans 13 residues. The V gene lost 5 bases and the J gene lost 4 bases, with 14 bases spanning the gap. Germline V gives CDR1 SQVTM, CDR2 ANQGSEA. The CDR3 spells CSVLEGDSYGYTF. CDR3 in DNA: TGCAGCGTTCTTGAGGGTGACAGCTATGGCTACACCTTC. The full variable domain, completed using reference TRBV29-1 and TRBJ1-2, is SAVISQKPSRDICQRGTSLTIQCQVDSQVTMMFWYRQQPGQSLTLIATANQGSEATYESGFVIDKFPISRPNLTFSTLTVSNMSPEDSSIYLCSVLEGDSYGYTFGSGTRLTVV.

The chain recombines TRBV6-5 with TRBJ1-2; possibly TRBD1 for D (6 bases). Trimming took off 5 bases at V and 4 bases at J, with 11 bases between the two ends. The germline CDR1 and CDR2 sequences are MNHEY and SVGAGI. There are 13 residues in the CDR3. The CDR3 sequence is CASSRGGTYGYTF. The CDR3 region has the DNA TGTGCCAGCAGTAGGGGGGGTACCTATGGCTACACCTTC.

There are a few counts of this clonotype. The J gene is TRBJ1-5, the V gene TRBV28, with TRBD1 identical over 7 bases. V lost 5 bases to trimming and J lost 0 bases; unmatched junction nucleotides: 7. The CDR3 totals 16 residues. Germline loops: CDR1 MDHEN, CDR2 SYDVKM. The CDR3 coding sequence is TGTGCCAGCAGTCCAACGGACAGGATTAGCAATCAGCCCCAGCATTTT. Translating it yields CASSPTDRISNQPQHF.

This clonotype occurred a few times. This rearrangement joins TRBV6-5 to TRBJ1-6; D is ambiguous. CDR3 size: 17 residues. CDR1 and CDR2 from the germline V gene are MNHEY and SVGAGI. Trimming took 0 bases from V and 10 from J, leaving 19 bases between them. The CDR3 loop reads CASSYSGPAGGFSPLHF. The CDR3 region has the DNA TGTGCCAGCAGTTACTCGGGTCCGGCAGGCGGTTTCTCACCCCTCCACTTT.

This clonotype was detected only a few times. The rearrangement uses TRBV19 and TRBJ1-2; D is ambiguous. The CDR3 is made up of 13 amino acids. V was clipped by 3 bases and J by 2 bases, with 7 bases between them. The V gene's germline CDR1 is LNHDA and CDR2 SQIVND (reference sequence). The CDR3 loop reads CASSIRQNYGYTF. The CDR3 DNA reads TGTGCCAGTAGTATCCGCCAGAACTATGGCTACACCTTC.

The chain couples TRBV7-8 to TRBJ2-3, with D possibly TRBD2 on 5 matching bases. The V end was cut by 5 bases, the J end by 0 bases, with 18 bases between. In germline, CDR1 is SGHVS, CDR2 FQNEAQ. This CDR3 is built from 17 residues. The CDR3 DNA follows: TGTGCCAGCAGCCTCGAAGAGAGGGTAACTAGCACAGATACGCAGTATTTT. Its translation: CASSLEERVTSTDTQYF.

This rearrangement joins TRBV5-5 to TRBJ2-5, with 7 bases aligning to TRBD2. The trim removed 2 bases at V and 5 bases at J, leaving 9 bases unmatched. This CDR3 is 15 amino acids long. Germline V gene sequence: CDR1 SGHKS, CDR2 YYEKEE (reference sequence). CDR3 in amino acids: CASSFRTGGGETQYF. CDR3 DNA sequence: TGTGCCAGCAGCTTCAGGACGGGAGGCGGGGAGACCCAGTACTTC.

This clonotype was seen a handful of times. V and J are TRBV25-1 and TRBJ1-2; 7 bases line up with TRBD1. The length of the CDR3 is 15 residues. The ends lost 4 bases at V and 5 bases at J; junction bases unmatched: 10. Per germline, CDR1 MGHDK and CDR2 SYGVNS. The chain's CDR3 is CASSALDREGYGYTF. DNA for the CDR3: TGTGCCAGCAGTGCCTTAGACAGGGAGGGGTATGGCTACACCTTC.

This clonotype was counted only a few times. This chain's CDR3 is CASSEPDGLAYNEQFF. DNA for the CDR3: TGTGCCAGCAGTGAACCCGACGGATTAGCCTACAATGAGCAGTTCTTC. The chain has TRBV2 and TRBJ2-5; D ambiguous. Judging by the DNA end, TRBJ2-1 fits better; the J call may be wrong. Germline V lookup: CDR1 SNHLY, CDR2 FYNNEI. The CDR3 has 16 residues.